This entry describes one T cell receptor beta chain. Its antigen is still unknown. The record originates from a study of cytomegalovirus exposure and HLA in healthy donors. General study results and limits: As immune exposure information, only CMV serostatus was available. Rates of TCR association differed by HLA locus in a later analysis, with DRB1 highest and HLA-C lowest.

Germline CDR1 reads WNHNN; CDR2 reads SYGVQD (reference sequence). The CDR3 covers 13 residues. The ends lost 5 bases at V and 4 bases at J; junction bases unmatched: 4. It was healthy bone marrow donors who served as donors. The PCR used 60 Vbeta and 13 Jbeta primers. Libraries were prepared by immunoSEQ multiplex PCR; TCRdb keeps only in-frame clonotypes and omits some of them. This table holds about 140,000 clones, 75% to 80% found once. The chain is built from TRBV10-1 and TRBJ2-7; 8 nucleotides align to TRBD1. The sequenced sample consisted of PBMCs. The TCR was taken from a woman aged 50 to 60 in good health and CMV-seronegative. CDR3 sequence: CASSPDREYEQYF. The CDR3 DNA sequence: TGCGCCAGCAGTCCGGACAGGGAATACGAGCAGTACTTC.